Included here is one T cell receptor beta chain sequence, with context. The antigen is unknown. In the naive CD8 group, cells lacked CD45RO and were positively selected for CCR7, so terminally differentiated effector memory CD45RA+ cells were left out. This entry is derived from a study of shared clonotypes between healthy human individuals. General observations from the study: Clonotypes that were shared across a few donors made up 4% to 6% of naive CD4 clonotypes. It was the non-shared clonotypes that had lower generation probabilities than clonotypes shared by all four donors. The authors expected sequencing depth to affect clonotype sharing among donors. For sorted subsets, rarefaction showed incomplete sequencing despite large depth.

J was trimmed by 5 bases and V by 3 bases; bases with no gene match: 7. The CDR3 consists of 14 residues. Germline V lookup: CDR1 LNHDA, CDR2 SQIVND (reference sequence). Some clones are missing from TCRdb's copy, which holds only in-frame ones; the method was immunoSEQ multiplex PCR. Altogether approximately 810,000 clones are present, about 91% being singletons, with the ten largest covering 24%. This rearrangement joins TRBV19 to TRBJ2-7; 7 bases match TRBD1. Sequenced material: naive CD8+ T cells sorted from blood. The origin of this receptor is a man aged 25-45 years in good health. CDR3 amino acids: CASSMSTGIDEQYF. The CDR3, as DNA: TGTGCCAGTAGTATGTCGACAGGGATCGACGAGCAGTACTTC. Combining the CDR3 with reference TRBV19 and TRBJ2-7 gives the whole variable domain DGGITQSPKYLFRKEGQNVTLSCEQNLNHDAMYWYRQDPGQGLRLIYYSQIVNDFQKGDIAEGYSVSREKKESFPLTVTSAQKNPTAFYLCASSMSTGIDEQYFGPGTRLTVT.